Listed here are 27 T cell receptor beta chains from one sample, sequenced in a study of cytomegalovirus exposure and HLA in healthy donors. The PCR employed 60 Vbeta primers together with 13 Jbeta primers. Here immunoSEQ multiplex PCR was the method, and the copy in TCRdb shows in-frame clones only, minus some. The repertoire includes roughly 200,000 clones, about 83% of them detected once, and approximately 2.6% sits in the top ten. Material: PBMCs. The receptor set was obtained from a female donor in good health and CMV-seronegative.

This clone came up once. This rearrangement joins TRBV10-3 to TRBJ2-1; 15 bases are shared with TRBD2. This CDR3 contains 17 residues. The ends lost 7 bases at V and 6 bases at J; junction bases unmatched: 10. CDR1 and CDR2 from the germline V gene are ENHRY and SYGVKD. The DNA for the CDR3 is TGTGCCATCACCGAACAAGGGACTAGCGGGAGGCCCAATGAGCAGTTCTTC. This sequence encodes CAITEQGTSGRPNEQFF.

The gene calls are TRBV6-5 and TRBJ2-5; 10 bases line up with TRBD2. The ends lost 5 bases at V and 4 bases at J; junction bases unmatched: 4. There are 14 residues in the CDR3. The germline gives CDR1 MNHEY, CDR2 SVGAGI. CDR3 sequence reads: CASSSGGEIETQYF. For the CDR3, the DNA is TGTGCCAGCAGTAGCGGGGGGGAGATAGAGACCCAGTACTTC.

In this sample, this clone turned up a few times. This sequence joins TRBV28 and TRBJ1-1; the match to TRBD1 covers 7 bases. CDR3 length: 14 residues. Germline trimming cut 5 bases from V and 6 bases from J; bases unmatched to any gene: 9. Germline lookup yields CDR1 MDHEN and CDR2 SYDVKM. CDR3 protein: CASSGRTGPSEAFF. CDR3 coding DNA: TGTGCCAGCAGTGGACGGACAGGACCATCTGAAGCTTTCTTT.

The chain recombines TRBV4-3 with TRBJ2-7; 7 nucleotides line up with TRBD2. Per germline, CDR1 LGHNA and CDR2 YSLEER. The CDR3 length is 17 residues. J was trimmed by 1 base and V by 4 bases; bases with no gene match: 13. In DNA, the CDR3 is TGCGCCAGCAGCCGAAGTTCCTCAGCGGGAACGTCCTACGAGCAGTACTTC. Its translation: CASSRSSSAGTSYEQYF.

The V call is TRBV10-3, the J call TRBJ2-3; 7 positions agree with TRBD1. The CDR3 is made up of 14 amino acids. With V trimmed by 6 bases and J by 2 bases, 5 bases remained unmatched. CDR1 is ENHRY and CDR2 is SYGVKD in the germline V gene. In DNA form, the CDR3 reads TGTGCCATCAGCACCGGGACAGTCACAGATACGCAGTATTTT. Encoded protein: CAISTGTVTDTQYF.

The chain couples TRBV18 to TRBJ1-3; no clear D. V lost 6 bases and J 0 bases, leaving 15 bases between the germline ends. Germline-derived CDR1 and CDR2 are KGHSH and LQKENI. The CDR3 runs 16 residues. CDR3 DNA: TGTGCCAGCTCGCCCGGACTGTCAAGCTCTGGAAACACCATATATTTT. Residues: CASSPGLSSSGNTIYF.

The chain couples TRBV7-3 to TRBJ2-7; D perhaps matches TRBD1 (5 bases). V shed 6 bases and J shed 6 bases, with 18 bases lying between them. In germline, CDR1 is SGHTA, CDR2 FQGTGA. The CDR3 loop spans 14 amino acids. The CDR3 DNA sequence: TGTGCCAGCAGTCCCGCAGGGCTCCCGGGCGAGCAGTACTTC. Residues: CASSPAGLPGEQYF.

This clone has just a few counts. DNA for the CDR3: TGTGCCAGCAGTTCCGGCGCGGGAGGAGCATCAGATACGCAGTATTTT. It specifies CASSSGAGGASDTQYF. The gene calls are TRBV28 and TRBJ2-3; 8 bases are a match to TRBD2. The CDR3 runs to 16 residues. The J segment lost 4 bases and the V segment lost 4 bases, leaving 10 bases of the junction unmatched. Per the germline V gene, CDR1 is MDHEN and CDR2 is SYDVKM.

The chain links TRBV5-6 to TRBJ2-5; a weak D match, TRBD2 (6 bases). V was trimmed by 2 bases and J by 3 bases, leaving 14 bases between them. The CDR3 consists of 15 residues. Germline V gene lookup returns CDR1 SGHDT and CDR2 YYEEEE. The CDR3 region has the DNA TGTGCCAGCAGCTTATACGGCGGAGGGAAAGAGACCCAGTACTTC. This translates into CASSLYGGGKETQYF.

The chain uses TRBV27 and TRBJ1-4; 10 bases map to TRBD1. V lost 5 bases, J lost 4 bases, and 10 bases stayed unmatched. Germline CDR1 reads MNHEY; CDR2 reads SMNVEV (reference sequence). The CDR3 is 17 residues long. CDR3 sequence reads: CASSPRTGGLGNEKLFF. CDR3 DNA: TGTGCCAGCAGTCCGAGGACAGGGGGGCTAGGTAATGAAAAACTGTTTTTT.

Remarks on this clone: The junction and the germline gene differ at one end; a read error may be behind it. In DNA, the CDR3 is TGTGTCAGTACCATCACTAGCGTGAACACCGGGGAGCTGTTTTTT. Its protein is CVSTITSVNTGELFF. V usage is TRBV19 and J usage is TRBJ2-2, with 7 nucleotides matching TRBD2. The CDR3 totals 15 residues. Looked up from germline, CDR1 is LNHDA and CDR2 is SQIVND (reference sequence).

This chain connects TRBV9 to TRBJ2-5; weak D call: TRBD1 (8 bases). The CDR3 consists of 14 residues. Trimming took 7 bases from V and 4 from J, leaving 17 bases between them. Germline V gene lookup returns CDR1 SGDLS and CDR2 YYNGEE. CDR3 amino acids: CASAQGGGGETQYF. For the CDR3, the DNA is TGTGCCAGCGCACAGGGGGGCGGGGGAGAGACCCAGTACTTC.

Concerning this clone itself: One junction end does not reproduce the germline sequence, and a read error may be involved. The rearrangement uses TRBV5-1 and TRBJ1-4, with unresolved D. The germline CDR1 and CDR2 sequences are SGHRS and YFSETQ. The CDR3 has 14 residues. This CDR3 reads CASSYHSTNGKLFF. Here the CDR3 DNA reads TGCGCCAGCAGCTACCACTCAACTAATGGAAAACTGTTTTTT. Full variable domain (rest looked up from reference TRBV5-1 and TRBJ1-4): KAGVTQTPRYLIKTRGQQVTLSCSPISGHRSVSWYQQTPGQGLQFLFEYFSETQRNKGNFPGRFSGRQFSNSRSEMNVSTLELGDSALYLCASSYHSTNGKLFFGSGTQLSVL.

V gene TRBV5-8 combines with J gene TRBJ2-3, with D perhaps matching TRBD1 (6 bases). The CDR3 loop spans 14 amino acids. Germline V gene data show CDR1 as SGHTS and CDR2 as YDEGEE. V was clipped by 3 bases and J by 3 bases, with 11 bases between them. In DNA form, the CDR3 reads TGTGCCAGCAGCTGGTCAGGGGAGACAGATACGCAGTATTTT. Protein: CASSWSGETDTQYF.

The CDR3 spells CASSSNPGTIGYEQYF. The CDR3 bases are TGTGCCAGCAGTTCAAACCCCGGGACTATTGGGTACGAGCAGTACTTC. The chain recombines TRBV2 with TRBJ2-7; 7 bases fit TRBD2. This CDR3 comprises 16 residues. CDR1 is SNHLY and CDR2 is FYNNEI in the germline V gene. V shed 5 bases, J shed 4 bases, and the junction held 14 bases outside the gene matches.

This chain uses TRBV6-1 with TRBJ2-1; 11 bases align to TRBD2. The V gene's germline CDR1 is MNHNS and CDR2 SASEGT. With V trimmed by 2 bases and J by 7 bases, 4 bases remained unmatched. The CDR3 has 15 amino acids. CDR3 amino acids: CASSEYPSGRNEQFF. Written as DNA, the CDR3 is TGTGCCAGCAGTGAATACCCTAGCGGGAGGAATGAGCAGTTCTTC.

The chain links TRBV19 to TRBJ1-2; TRBD1 aligns across 11 bases. The CDR3 contains 15 residues. Germline-derived CDR1 and CDR2 are LNHDA and SQIVND (reference sequence). V lost 5 bases and J lost 4; bases outside the gene matches: 6. Here the CDR3 reads CASSPGTGGGYGYTF. The DNA for the CDR3 is TGTGCCAGTAGTCCAGGGACAGGGGGAGGCTATGGCTACACCTTC.

The CDR3 spells CASSQGSGDYGYTF. The CDR3 DNA reads as TGTGCCAGCAGCCAAGGATCGGGGGACTATGGCTACACCTTC. This chain joins TRBV14 and TRBJ1-2; weak D call: TRBD1 (5 bases). Germline CDR1 is SGHDN and CDR2 is FVKESK. The V gene lost 1 base and the J gene lost 3 bases, with 9 bases spanning the gap. The CDR3 has 14 residues.

With respect to this clone: An end of the junction does not agree with germline; a read error may underlie this. The chain uses TRBV28 and TRBJ2-1; 8 bases map to TRBD2. Germline lookup yields CDR1 MDHEN and CDR2 SYDVKM. CDR3 length: 14 residues. CDR3 sequence (DNA): TGTGCGAGCAGCTCAGCGGGAGCGTACAATGAGCAGTTCTTC. It yields the protein CASSSAGAYNEQFF.

This clone was counted a single time. J is TRBJ2-5 and V is TRBV7-2, with no clear D. The CDR3 loop spans 15 amino acids. V lost 1 base, J lost 2 bases, and 11 bases lay in between. Germline CDR1 is SGHTA and CDR2 is FQGNSA. The CDR3 region is CASSLGRLYQETQYF. CDR3 coding DNA: TGTGCCAGCAGCTTAGGTCGACTGTATCAAGAGACCCAGTACTTC. Variable domain in full (rest from reference TRBV7-2 and TRBJ2-5): GAGVSQSPSNKVTEKGKDVELRCDPISGHTALYWYRQSLGQGLEFLIYFQGNSAPDKSGLPSDRFSAERTGGSVSTLTIQRTQQEDSAVYLCASSLGRLYQETQYFGPGTRLLVL.

The gene calls are TRBV29-1 and TRBJ2-3; possible D gene TRBD2, 5 bases. The CDR3 is 11 residues long. Germline V gene lookup returns CDR1 SQVTM and CDR2 ANQGSEA. V lost 6 bases to trimming and J lost 4 bases, with 8 bases between them. CDR3: CSVARADTQYF. The CDR3 bases are TGCAGCGTGGCGAGGGCAGATACGCAGTATTTT.

The chain has TRBV7-8 and TRBJ2-2, with 9 bases aligning to TRBD1. This CDR3 has 15 residues. Trimming cost V 4 bases and J 5 bases; bases outside gene matches: 5. CDR1 SGHVS and CDR2 FQNEAQ come from the germline V gene. CDR3 protein: CASSWETGGTGELFF. The CDR3 DNA reads as TGTGCCAGCAGCTGGGAGACAGGGGGGACCGGGGAGCTGTTTTTT.

This clone was seen only a few times. The rearrangement links TRBV2 to TRBJ2-7; TRBD1 matches at 7 bases. CDR3 length: 16 amino acids. J gave up 3 bases and V 0 bases, and 8 bases lay outside the gene matches. CDR1 and CDR2 (germline): SNHLY, FYNNEI. CDR3 region: CASSEATGQLHYEQYF. CDR3 nucleotides: TGTGCCAGCAGTGAAGCTACGGGACAGCTTCACTACGAGCAGTACTTC.

The V call is TRBV7-3, the J call TRBJ2-5; 7 nucleotides match TRBD1. The ends lost 5 bases at V and 6 bases at J; junction bases unmatched: 6. In germline, CDR1 is SGHTA, CDR2 FQGTGA. The CDR3 extends over 13 amino acids. This CDR3 is CASSPQGTQTQYF. CDR3 nucleotide sequence: TGTGCCAGCAGCCCACAGGGGACGCAGACCCAGTACTTC.

The chain has TRBV2 and TRBJ2-6, with D possibly matching TRBD1 (6 bases). The CDR3 has 17 amino acids. V was shortened by 4 bases and J by 4 bases, with 17 bases between the two germline ends. Germline V gene data show CDR1 as SNHLY and CDR2 as FYNNEI. The CDR3 DNA follows: TGTGCCAGCAGTGGTTGGGCCAGGGGTAACGGGGCCAACGTCCTGACTTTC. Amino acid sequence: CASSGWARGNGANVLTF. Filled out from reference TRBV2 and TRBJ2-6, the complete variable domain reads EPEVTQTPSHQVTQMGQEVILRCVPISNHLYFYWYRQILGQKVEFLVSFYNNEISEKSEIFDDQFSVERPDGSNFTLKIRSTKLEDSAMYFCASSGWARGNGANVLTFGAGSRLTVL.

This rearrangement joins TRBV19 to TRBJ1-1, with D tentatively TRBD1 (6 bases). The V gene lost 1 base and the J gene lost 4 bases, with 7 bases spanning the gap. The CDR3 is made up of 13 amino acids. From germline, CDR1 is LNHDA and CDR2 SQIVND (reference sequence). The CDR3 protein is CASSIGTATEAFF. In nucleotides, the CDR3 is TGTGCCAGTAGTATAGGGACAGCCACTGAAGCTTTCTTT.

The rearrangement joins TRBV19 to TRBJ2-1, with 7 bases aligning to TRBD2. The CDR3 has 14 residues. CDR1 is LNHDA and CDR2 is SQIVND in the germline V gene (reference sequence). V dropped 3 bases and J dropped 8; count of bases not matched to a gene: 7. The CDR3 DNA reads as TGTGCCAGTAGTATTTCCGGGGGGATCGATGAGCAGTTCTTC. As protein: CASSISGGIDEQFF.